This is a list of T cell receptor beta chains from one sample in a study of blood T cell repertoires in COVID-19. Method: immunoSEQ multiplex PCR; TCRdb's copy keeps in-frame clones and lacks some. The data show 19,000 or so clones, around nine tenths seen once. The specimen was peripheral blood. These TCRs come from a man aged 65 to 79 with active COVID-19. Both conserved end residues are part of each CDR3. Each record gives: J gene, D gene, clone size, V gene, CDR3 DNA, CDR3 protein. D genes are given only for firm matches. Expanded clones are given a class, and other clones once, few, many or no size at all.

J gene: TRBJ2-2
D gene: .
clone size: .
V gene: TRBV5-1
CDR3 DNA: TGCGCCAGCAGGGGGGCTAGCGGATACACCGGGGAGCTGTTTTTT
CDR3 protein: CASRGASGYTGELFF

J gene: TRBJ2-3
D gene: TRBD2
clone size: .
V gene: TRBV30
CDR3 DNA: TGTGCCTGGAGTCTTAGCGGGGGGGCGGATACGCAGTATTTT
CDR3 protein: CAWSLSGGADTQYF

J gene: TRBJ2-2
D gene: .
clone size: .
V gene: TRBV6-1
CDR3 DNA: TGTGCCAGCAGTGAACGGGTTAGCGGGAACACCGGGGAGCTGTTTTTT
CDR3 protein: CASSERVSGNTGELFF

J gene: TRBJ2-2
D gene: TRBD2
clone size: .
V gene: TRBV11-2
CDR3 DNA: TGTGCCAGCAGCCACGGACTAGCGTGGGCCGGGGAGCTGTTTTTT
CDR3 protein: CASSHGLAWAGELFF

J gene: TRBJ2-2
D gene: TRBD2
clone size: few
V gene: TRBV7-3
CDR3 DNA: TGTGCCAGCAGTTACGCGGGACTAGCGAACACCGGGGAGCTGTTTTTT
CDR3 protein: CASSYAGLANTGELFF

J gene: TRBJ1-1
D gene: .
clone size: .
V gene: TRBV10-2
CDR3 DNA: TGCGCCAGCAGTGAGGGACAGAACACTGAAGCTTTCTTT
CDR3 protein: CASSEGQNTEAFF

J gene: TRBJ2-7
D gene: .
clone size: .
V gene: TRBV29-1
CDR3 DNA: TGCAGCGTTGAAGGGGGACACTCCTACGAGCAGTACTTC
CDR3 protein: CSVEGGHSYEQYF

J gene: TRBJ2-1
D gene: TRBD1
clone size: .
V gene: TRBV5-1
CDR3 DNA: TGCGCCAGCAGCTTGGCTCCGGGACAGGAATACAATGAGCAGTTCTTC
CDR3 protein: CASSLAPGQEYNEQFF

J gene: TRBJ2-5
D gene: .
clone size: .
V gene: TRBV27
CDR3 DNA: TGTGCCAGCAGTTTAAATCCCGGGAAAGAGACCCAGTACTTC
CDR3 protein: CASSLNPGKETQYF

J gene: TRBJ2-1
D gene: TRBD2
clone size: .
V gene: TRBV5-1
CDR3 DNA: TGCGCCAGCACCCAGAGCGGGGCTTACTACAATGAGCAGTTCTTC
CDR3 protein: CASTQSGAYYNEQFF

J gene: TRBJ2-3
D gene: TRBD1
clone size: .
V gene: TRBV19
CDR3 DNA: TGTGCCAGCCGTCAACAGGGGTCAGATACGCAGTATTTT
CDR3 protein: CASRQQGSDTQYF

J gene: TRBJ1-6
D gene: .
clone size: .
V gene: TRBV7-8
CDR3 DNA: TGTGCCAGCAGCGAGACAGTGCCGAATTCACCCCTCCACTTT
CDR3 protein: CASSETVPNSPLHF

J gene: TRBJ1-2
D gene: .
clone size: .
V gene: TRBV7-9
CDR3 DNA: TGTGCCAGCAGCCCCGGGACACCTAACTATGGCTACACCTTC
CDR3 protein: CASSPGTPNYGYTF

J gene: TRBJ2-3
D gene: TRBD2
clone size: .
V gene: TRBV27
CDR3 DNA: TGTGCCAGCAGTTTATACGGGACTAGCGGGAGGACGGGCCTCACAGATACGCAGTATTTT
CDR3 protein: CASSLYGTSGRTGLTDTQYF

J gene: TRBJ1-4
D gene: TRBD1
clone size: .
V gene: TRBV11-2
CDR3 DNA: TGTGCCAGCAGCTTAGGGGACAGGTTTCGGGAAAAACTGTTTTTT
CDR3 protein: CASSLGDRFREKLFF

J gene: TRBJ2-7
D gene: TRBD2
clone size: .
V gene: TRBV30
CDR3 DNA: TGTGCCTGGACTAAACTAGCGGGAGTTGGATCCTACGAGCAGTACTTC
CDR3 protein: CAWTKLAGVGSYEQYF

J gene: TRBJ1-4
D gene: .
clone size: .
V gene: TRBV18
CDR3 DNA: TGTGCCAGCTCACTCTCGGACAGTAATGAAAAACTGTTTTTT
CDR3 protein: CASSLSDSNEKLFF

J gene: TRBJ2-3
D gene: TRBD1
clone size: .
V gene: TRBV7-9
CDR3 DNA: TGTGCCAGCAGCTTATCGTCCGTTGGGACAGGAGGAATTGAGCAGTATTTT
CDR3 protein: CASSLSSVGTGGIEQYF

J gene: TRBJ1-2
D gene: .
clone size: .
V gene: TRBV6-5
CDR3 DNA: TGTGCCAGCAGAAAACAGGGCTCCTACGGCTACACCTTC
CDR3 protein: CASRKQGSYGYTF

J gene: TRBJ1-1
D gene: .
clone size: .
V gene: TRBV7-2
CDR3 DNA: TGTGCCAGCAGCTTGGGCACGAACACTGAAGCTTTCTTT
CDR3 protein: CASSLGTNTEAFF

J gene: TRBJ2-1
D gene: TRBD2
clone size: .
V gene: TRBV3-1/TRBV3-2
CDR3 DNA: TGTGCCAGCAGCCCCCGGGTAGCGGGGGACAATGAGCAGTTCTTC
CDR3 protein: CASSPRVAGDNEQFF

J gene: TRBJ2-6
D gene: TRBD1
clone size: .
V gene: TRBV7-9
CDR3 DNA: TGTGCCAGCAGCTCCCGTACGGGACAGGGGGCGACTGGGGCCAACGTCCTGACTTTC
CDR3 protein: CASSSRTGQGATGANVLTF

J gene: TRBJ2-7
D gene: TRBD2
clone size: .
V gene: TRBV6-4
CDR3 DNA: TGTGCCAGCAGTGACTCGAGTGTTAGCGGGTACCACGAGCAGTACTTC
CDR3 protein: CASSDSSVSGYHEQYF

J gene: TRBJ2-3
D gene: TRBD2
clone size: .
V gene: TRBV11-2
CDR3 DNA: TGTGCCAGCAGCTTATGGCGGGGGGGCCTGACAGATACGCAGTATTTT
CDR3 protein: CASSLWRGGLTDTQYF

J gene: TRBJ2-4
D gene: .
clone size: .
V gene: TRBV6-1
CDR3 DNA: TGTGCCAGCAGTGAGAGGTTAGCCAAAAACATTCAGTACTTC
CDR3 protein: CASSERLAKNIQYF

J gene: TRBJ2-7
D gene: TRBD2
clone size: once
V gene: TRBV5-1
CDR3 DNA: TGCGCCAGCAGCGAGGGACTAGCGGGATATTACGAGCAGTACTTC
CDR3 protein: CASSEGLAGYYEQYF

J gene: TRBJ2-3
D gene: TRBD2
clone size: .
V gene: TRBV11-3
CDR3 DNA: TGTGCCAGCAGCTTTAAAGCGGGGAGCACAGATACGCAGTATTTT
CDR3 protein: CASSFKAGSTDTQYF

J gene: TRBJ1-1
D gene: .
clone size: .
V gene: TRBV19
CDR3 DNA: TGTGCCAGTAGTATACACAGGGCCTTGGGGAACACTGAAGCTTTCTTT
CDR3 protein: CASSIHRALGNTEAFF

J gene: TRBJ1-2
D gene: TRBD1
clone size: .
V gene: TRBV4-2
CDR3 DNA: TGTGCCAGCAGCCAAGAAGAGGGACAGGCCTATGGCTACACCTTC
CDR3 protein: CASSQEEGQAYGYTF

J gene: TRBJ2-7
D gene: TRBD2
clone size: .
V gene: TRBV24-1
CDR3 DNA: TGTGCCACCAGTGATTTTACAGCGGGACTCTCCTACGAGCAGTACTTC
CDR3 protein: CATSDFTAGLSYEQYF

J gene: TRBJ2-5
D gene: TRBD1
clone size: once
V gene: TRBV19
CDR3 DNA: TGTGCCAGTACCCCGACAGGGGGTTTCGAGACCCAGTACTTC
CDR3 protein: CASTPTGGFETQYF

J gene: TRBJ2-5
D gene: TRBD1
clone size: .
V gene: TRBV3-1/TRBV3-2
CDR3 DNA: TGTGCCAGCAGCCAAGCGAGACAGGGATTATTTGAGACCCAGTACTTC
CDR3 protein: CASSQARQGLFETQYF

J gene: TRBJ1-1
D gene: .
clone size: .
V gene: TRBV6-6
CDR3 DNA: TGTGCCAGCATTCTACCGGGAGCAAACACTGAAGCTTTCTTT
CDR3 protein: CASILPGANTEAFF

J gene: TRBJ2-2
D gene: TRBD2
clone size: .
V gene: TRBV11-2
CDR3 DNA: TGTGCCAGCAGCTTGCTCGTAGGACTAGCGGGATACGGGGAGCTGTTTTTT
CDR3 protein: CASSLLVGLAGYGELFF

J gene: TRBJ1-5
D gene: TRBD1
clone size: .
V gene: TRBV19
CDR3 DNA: TGTGCCAGTAGTACCAGACAGGGGATTCAGCCCCAGCATTTT
CDR3 protein: CASSTRQGIQPQHF

J gene: TRBJ2-7
D gene: .
clone size: .
V gene: TRBV4-1
CDR3 DNA: TGCGCCAGCAGCCAAGATATACAGGGCTTCTACGAGCAGTACTTC
CDR3 protein: CASSQDIQGFYEQYF

J gene: TRBJ1-5
D gene: TRBD1
clone size: .
V gene: TRBV3-1/TRBV3-2
CDR3 DNA: TGTGCCAGCAGTGCTAGACAGGGGGTTCAGCCCCAGCATTTT
CDR3 protein: CASSARQGVQPQHF

J gene: TRBJ1-6
D gene: TRBD1
clone size: .
V gene: TRBV5-4
CDR3 DNA: TGTGCCAGCAGCTCGACAGGGGATAATTCACCCCTCCACTTT
CDR3 protein: CASSSTGDNSPLHF

J gene: TRBJ2-1
D gene: .
clone size: .
V gene: TRBV3-1/TRBV3-2
CDR3 DNA: TGTGCCAGCAGCCAGAGGGTAGGATTATCCAATGAGCAGTTCTTC
CDR3 protein: CASSQRVGLSNEQFF

J gene: TRBJ1-2
D gene: .
clone size: once
V gene: TRBV19
CDR3 DNA: TGTGCCACTCGGCGTGGCCGGAACCCCGGCGGTGGCTACACCTTC
CDR3 protein: CATRRGRNPGGGYTF

J gene: TRBJ1-6
D gene: .
clone size: .
V gene: TRBV6-6
CDR3 DNA: TGTGCCAGCAGTTCTGTTGATAATTCACCCCTCCACTTT
CDR3 protein: CASSSVDNSPLHF

J gene: TRBJ2-1
D gene: TRBD1
clone size: .
V gene: TRBV11-3
CDR3 DNA: TGTGCCAGCAGCTTGGATACCGGGACAGGTAACAATGAGCAGTTCTTC
CDR3 protein: CASSLDTGTGNNEQFF

J gene: TRBJ2-7
D gene: TRBD1
clone size: .
V gene: TRBV9
CDR3 DNA: TGTGCCAGCACCGGAGGGACAGGGGAAAACGAGCAGTACTTC
CDR3 protein: CASTGGTGENEQYF

J gene: TRBJ2-5
D gene: .
clone size: .
V gene: TRBV11-3
CDR3 DNA: TGTGCCAGCAGCTTACGGCAGGGAGGTCTAGAGACCCAGTACTTC
CDR3 protein: CASSLRQGGLETQYF